These T cell receptor beta chains were read from a single sample in a study of blood T cell repertoires in COVID-19. Sequencing used immunoSEQ multiplex PCR; TCRdb keeps in-frame clones, though not all of them. The sample comprises about 76,000 clones, about 81% of which are singletons, and 27% rests with the top ten. The sequenced material came from peripheral blood. All receptors derive from a human donor in a cohort sampled during active COVID-19. Both conserved end residues are part of each CDR3. Each record gives: CDR3 protein, CDR3 length, clone size, V gene. Clone size is not always given. Where it is, it says once, few, many or a class for expanded clones.

cdr3_aa: CASRYRGQDGELFF; cdr3_length: 14; clone_size: once; v_call: TRBV19
cdr3_aa: CSVVGPGGGTEAFF; cdr3_length: 14; clone_size: .; v_call: TRBV29-1
cdr3_aa: CATSRPHSGGYEQYF; cdr3_length: 15; clone_size: .; v_call: TRBV15
cdr3_aa: CATSRDPRQGGQETQYF; cdr3_length: 17; clone_size: .; v_call: TRBV15
cdr3_aa: CASSSGTYGSTDTQYF; cdr3_length: 16; clone_size: .; v_call: TRBV5-1
cdr3_aa: CASSIAGKNTEAFF; cdr3_length: 14; clone_size: .; v_call: TRBV19
cdr3_aa: CASSLMQGSDTQYF; cdr3_length: 14; clone_size: .; v_call: TRBV5-1
cdr3_aa: CATSSHRPQRSETQYF; cdr3_length: 16; clone_size: .; v_call: TRBV15
cdr3_aa: CASSASGTGMETQYF; cdr3_length: 15; clone_size: .; v_call: TRBV5-1
cdr3_aa: CSVEDRGLAGGSQFF; cdr3_length: 15; clone_size: .; v_call: TRBV29-1
cdr3_aa: CASGSPVNTGELFF; cdr3_length: 14; clone_size: .; v_call: TRBV12-5
cdr3_aa: CASSVGGREDGEQYF; cdr3_length: 15; clone_size: .; v_call: TRBV9
cdr3_aa: CATKDRGLGNEQFF; cdr3_length: 14; clone_size: few; v_call: TRBV10-2
cdr3_aa: CASSQPVGRGRGETQYF; cdr3_length: 17; clone_size: .; v_call: TRBV23-1
cdr3_aa: CASSIGPSGGNNYGYTF; cdr3_length: 17; clone_size: .; v_call: TRBV19
cdr3_aa: CASSGTASSYNEQFF; cdr3_length: 15; clone_size: .; v_call: TRBV18
cdr3_aa: CASSSAGTDNSYEQYF; cdr3_length: 16; clone_size: .; v_call: TRBV6-5
cdr3_aa: CASSLAGQGSTDTQYF; cdr3_length: 16; clone_size: .; v_call: TRBV5-6
cdr3_aa: CASSGQVSGANVLTF; cdr3_length: 15; clone_size: .; v_call: TRBV18
cdr3_aa: CASSSRQGTGELFF; cdr3_length: 14; clone_size: few; v_call: TRBV18
cdr3_aa: CASSPSTGGTYEQYF; cdr3_length: 15; clone_size: .; v_call: TRBV5-1
cdr3_aa: CASRPWDRSYEQYF; cdr3_length: 14; clone_size: .; v_call: TRBV19
cdr3_aa: CASSQASVPYTEAFF; cdr3_length: 15; clone_size: .; v_call: TRBV3-1/TRBV3-2
cdr3_aa: CASSVRHNTEAFF; cdr3_length: 13; clone_size: .; v_call: TRBV7-7
cdr3_aa: CASSGGDGSYEQYF; cdr3_length: 14; clone_size: .; v_call: TRBV9
cdr3_aa: CASSYGLAGGTDTQYF; cdr3_length: 16; clone_size: .; v_call: TRBV5-1
cdr3_aa: CASSPPEGSYNEQFF; cdr3_length: 15; clone_size: .; v_call: TRBV7-6
cdr3_aa: CATRGTGGGEQYF; cdr3_length: 13; clone_size: .; v_call: TRBV24-1
cdr3_aa: CASSFITGRVAFF; cdr3_length: 13; clone_size: few; v_call: TRBV7-2
cdr3_aa: CASSTDKGSYEQYF; cdr3_length: 14; clone_size: .; v_call: TRBV13
cdr3_aa: CAWSTGGSDEKLFF; cdr3_length: 14; clone_size: once; v_call: TRBV30
cdr3_aa: CASSLTGTVGYTF; cdr3_length: 13; clone_size: .; v_call: TRBV5-1
cdr3_aa: CASSEAGAPNRKTQYF; cdr3_length: 16; clone_size: many; v_call: TRBV6-1
cdr3_aa: CASSLQGAGEQFF; cdr3_length: 13; clone_size: .; v_call: TRBV7-2
cdr3_aa: CASSPPSGGGATDTQYF; cdr3_length: 17; clone_size: .; v_call: TRBV5-1
cdr3_aa: CSASRRANTGELFF; cdr3_length: 14; clone_size: .; v_call: TRBV20-1
cdr3_aa: CASSLSSYEQYF; cdr3_length: 12; clone_size: .; v_call: TRBV14
cdr3_aa: CASSLVSSYNEQFF; cdr3_length: 14; clone_size: few; v_call: TRBV5-1
cdr3_aa: CASSLDGLSYNSPLHF; cdr3_length: 16; clone_size: few; v_call: TRBV5-1
cdr3_aa: CASNLDPRGYEQYF; cdr3_length: 14; clone_size: .; v_call: TRBV11-2
cdr3_aa: CASNLLQGLSTANYGYTF; cdr3_length: 18; clone_size: .; v_call: TRBV28
cdr3_aa: CASSQAGPGQPQHF; cdr3_length: 14; clone_size: .; v_call: TRBV3-1/TRBV3-2
cdr3_aa: CASSLVNRPRRDGYTF; cdr3_length: 16; clone_size: once; v_call: TRBV5-1
cdr3_aa: CASSFWTSLSSYEQYF; cdr3_length: 16; clone_size: .; v_call: TRBV5-6
cdr3_aa: CASSPRQGPYEQYF; cdr3_length: 14; clone_size: .; v_call: TRBV4-1
cdr3_aa: CASSLTGILSDEQFF; cdr3_length: 15; clone_size: .; v_call: TRBV5-1
cdr3_aa: CASSLGLDYEQYF; cdr3_length: 13; clone_size: .; v_call: TRBV5-1
cdr3_aa: CASSRRGQRYEQYF; cdr3_length: 14; clone_size: .; v_call: TRBV3-1/TRBV3-2
cdr3_aa: CASSRRTGSGDGYTF; cdr3_length: 15; clone_size: .; v_call: TRBV4-1
cdr3_aa: CASSPLTGGGTQYF; cdr3_length: 14; clone_size: few; v_call: TRBV2
cdr3_aa: CASSYLRAGGPYNEQFF; cdr3_length: 17; clone_size: .; v_call: TRBV6-2/TRBV6-3
cdr3_aa: CASSSRSGGVSSTDTQYF; cdr3_length: 18; clone_size: .; v_call: TRBV4-1
cdr3_aa: CASMSGQGTYTQYF; cdr3_length: 14; clone_size: .; v_call: TRBV2
cdr3_aa: CAWTVRGGGGTDTQYF; cdr3_length: 16; clone_size: .; v_call: TRBV30
cdr3_aa: CSASSRGSSYNEQFF; cdr3_length: 15; clone_size: .; v_call: TRBV20-1